The 2 T cell receptor beta chains given below trace back to one sample, sequenced in a study of shared clonotypes between healthy human individuals. Using immunoSEQ multiplex PCR, the repertoire was profiled, and TCRdb retains in-frame clones only, with some absent. Altogether millions of clones are present, roughly 95% being singletons, with the ten largest covering 0.1% to 0.15%. The sequencing sample was made of naive CD4+ T cells sorted from blood. Subset given: CD45RA+ positively selected. Receptors originate from a man younger than 30 in good health.

Regarding this clone: Other DNA sequences in this specimen translate into the identical CDR3. The rearrangement uses TRBV18 and TRBJ1-1; no firm D call. This CDR3 spans 12 amino acids. Looked up from germline, CDR1 is KGHSH and CDR2 is LQKENI. The V and J ends lost 2 bases and 4 bases respectively, with 5 bases between them. This CDR3 is CASSPMGTEAFF. CDR3 in DNA: TGTGCCAGCTCACCAATGGGCACTGAAGCTTTCTTT.

The chain uses TRBV5-1 and TRBJ1-2; TRBD1 is a possible D gene (6 bases). CDR1 is SGHRS, CDR2 YFSETQ, per germline. The CDR3 contains 13 residues. Between the trimmed V and J ends, which lost 4 bases and 5 bases, there was a span of 12 bases. CDR3 in amino acids: CASSTGQSYGYTF. The CDR3 DNA is TGCGCCAGCAGCACCGGACAGAGTTATGGCTACACCTTC.